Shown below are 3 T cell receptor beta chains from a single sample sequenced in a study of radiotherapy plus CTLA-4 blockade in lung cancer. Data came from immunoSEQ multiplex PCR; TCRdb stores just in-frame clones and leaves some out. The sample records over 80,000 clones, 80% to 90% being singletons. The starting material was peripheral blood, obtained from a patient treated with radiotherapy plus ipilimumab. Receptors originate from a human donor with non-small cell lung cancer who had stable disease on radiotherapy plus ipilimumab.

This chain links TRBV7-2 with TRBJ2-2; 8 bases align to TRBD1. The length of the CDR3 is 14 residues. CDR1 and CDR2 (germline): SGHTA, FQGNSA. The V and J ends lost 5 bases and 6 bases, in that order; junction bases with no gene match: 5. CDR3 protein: CASSARTGSGELFF. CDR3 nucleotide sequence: TGTGCCAGCAGCGCTCGGACAGGGTCCGGGGAGCTGTTTTTT.

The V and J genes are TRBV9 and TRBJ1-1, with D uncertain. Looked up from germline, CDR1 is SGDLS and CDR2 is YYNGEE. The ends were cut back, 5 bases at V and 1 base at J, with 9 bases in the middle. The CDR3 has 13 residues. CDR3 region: CASSSMGNTEAFF. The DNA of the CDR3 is TGTGCCAGCAGTTCCATGGGGAACACTGAAGCTTTCTTT.

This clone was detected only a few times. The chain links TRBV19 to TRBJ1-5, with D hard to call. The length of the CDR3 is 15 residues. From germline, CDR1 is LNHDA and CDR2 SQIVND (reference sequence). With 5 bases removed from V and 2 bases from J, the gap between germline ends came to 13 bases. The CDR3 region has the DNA TGTGCCAGTAGTGGGGTGTGGGGAGGCAATCAGCCCCAGCATTTT. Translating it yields CASSGVWGGNQPQHF. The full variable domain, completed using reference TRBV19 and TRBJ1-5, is DGGITQSPKYLFRKEGQNVTLSCEQNLNHDAMYWYRQDPGQGLRLIYYSQIVNDFQKGDIAEGYSVSREKKESFPLTVTSAQKNPTAFYLCASSGVWGGNQPQHFGDGTRLSIL.